This TCR beta chain appears in the sequencing data of a study of control samples from healthy donors and cancer patients. This clone appeared a few times. Assay: immunoSEQ multiplex PCR; the TCRdb copy retains only in-frame clones and omits some. The repertoire consists of tens of thousands of clones, with approximately 89% occurring once and the leading ten covering approximately 7%. Germline V CDR1 and CDR2: SGHRS, YFSETQ. The CDR3 extends over 17 amino acids. The V gene lost 0 bases and the J gene lost 2 bases, with 16 bases spanning the gap. The chain has TRBV5-1 and TRBJ2-3; D is undetermined. Sequencing was done on a sample of blood. This clonotype originated in a man aged 50 to 59 in good health. Here the CDR3 DNA reads TGCGCCAGCAGCTTGGGTCTGGACGCCGTGATCACAGATACGCAGTATTTT. This codes for CASSLGLDAVITDTQYF.